The next 8 T cell receptor beta chains were all read from a single sample in a study of control samples from healthy donors and cancer patients. Sequencing was performed with immunoSEQ multiplex PCR; in TCRdb, only in-frame clones are kept and a portion is missing. The sample consists of about 89,000 clones, more than 70% of them appearing once. The sequenced sample was blood. The source of these receptors is a middle-aged woman in good health.

The rearrangement uses TRBV7-2 and TRBJ2-5; D ambiguous. The V gene lost 4 bases and the J gene lost 3 bases, with 15 bases spanning the gap. The germline gives CDR1 SGHTA, CDR2 FQGNSA. The CDR3 contains 15 residues. The CDR3 DNA sequence: TGTGCCAGCAGCTCCCCGCCGGCCCGAAAAGAGACCCAGTACTTC. Encoded protein: CASSSPPARKETQYF.

The chain recombines TRBV7-6 with TRBJ1-1; no definite D call. There are 14 residues in the CDR3. Germline values: CDR1 SGHVS, CDR2 FNYEAQ. The V gene lost 2 bases and the J gene lost 5 bases, with 12 bases spanning the gap. The CDR3 loop reads CASSLLSQGTEAFF. DNA for the CDR3: TGTGCCAGCAGCTTACTGTCCCAAGGGACTGAAGCTTTCTTT.

The chain joins TRBV7-2 to TRBJ1-3, with TRBD1 matching over 7 bases. J was trimmed by 1 base and V by 1 base; bases with no gene match: 7. The germline gives CDR1 SGHTA, CDR2 FQGNSA. The CDR3 extends over 17 amino acids. The CDR3 DNA follows: TGTGCCAGCAGCTTAGGGACAGGAGCTACTTCTGGAAACACCATATATTTT. Its protein product is CASSLGTGATSGNTIYF.

CDR3 region: CASSSGPVQETQYF. The CDR3 DNA reads as TGTGCCAGCAGCTCTGGTCCCGTCCAAGAGACCCAGTACTTC. The chain couples TRBV5-4 to TRBJ2-5; D remains ambiguous. CDR3 length: 14 amino acids. From germline, CDR1 is SGHNT and CDR2 YYREEE (reference sequence). V gave up 3 bases and J gave up 1 base, with 10 bases separating them.

V is TRBV6-5 and J is TRBJ2-7, with 8 bases fitting TRBD1. The CDR3 length is 16 residues. Trimming removed 1 base from V and 3 bases from J; junction bases left unmatched: 8. Germline V lookup: CDR1 MNHEY, CDR2 SVGAGI. The CDR3 sequence: CASSYYTGTGDYEQYF. CDR3 coding DNA: TGTGCCAGCAGTTACTACACCGGGACAGGAGACTACGAGCAGTACTTC.

The gene calls are TRBV29-1 and TRBJ2-1; 10 bases fit TRBD1. The CDR3 is 14 residues long. V lost 7 bases and J lost 8; bases outside the gene matches: 11. Germline CDR1 is SQVTM and CDR2 is ANQGSEA. The CDR3 region is CSAPGQGFMDEQFF. In nucleotides, the CDR3 is TGCAGCGCTCCGGGACAGGGGTTTATGGATGAGCAGTTCTTC.

Here the CDR3 reads CASSEMAGDQPQHF. The CDR3 nucleotides are TGCGCCAGCAGTGAAATGGCAGGGGATCAGCCCCAGCATTTT. This chain uses TRBV10-2 with TRBJ1-5; the D gene is possibly TRBD1 (6 bases). CDR3 length: 14 residues. With 3 bases removed from V and 5 bases from J, the gap between germline ends came to 11 bases. Looked up from germline, CDR1 is WSHSY and CDR2 is SAAADI.

The rearrangement links TRBV4-1 to TRBJ2-2; D is unclear. The CDR3 extends over 14 amino acids. V was cut by 4 bases and J by 0 bases, with 6 bases left in between. Germline CDR1 reads MGHRA; CDR2 reads YSYEKL. CDR3 nucleotide sequence: TGCGCCAGCAGCCTCTGGTCGAACACCGGGGAGCTGTTTTTT. Translation gives CASSLWSNTGELFF.